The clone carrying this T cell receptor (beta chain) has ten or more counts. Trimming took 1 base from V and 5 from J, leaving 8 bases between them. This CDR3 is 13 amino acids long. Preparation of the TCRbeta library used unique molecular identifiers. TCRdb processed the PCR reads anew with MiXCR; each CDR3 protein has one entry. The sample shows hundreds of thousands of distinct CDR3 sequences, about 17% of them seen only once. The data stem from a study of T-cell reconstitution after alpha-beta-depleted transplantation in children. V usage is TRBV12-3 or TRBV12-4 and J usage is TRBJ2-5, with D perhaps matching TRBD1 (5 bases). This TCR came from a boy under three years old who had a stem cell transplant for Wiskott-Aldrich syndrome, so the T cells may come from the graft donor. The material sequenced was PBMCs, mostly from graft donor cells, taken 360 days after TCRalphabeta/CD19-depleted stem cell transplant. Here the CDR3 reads CASSLGQGETQYF. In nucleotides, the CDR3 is TGTGCCAGCAGTTTAGGGCAGGGTGAGACCCAGTACTTC.